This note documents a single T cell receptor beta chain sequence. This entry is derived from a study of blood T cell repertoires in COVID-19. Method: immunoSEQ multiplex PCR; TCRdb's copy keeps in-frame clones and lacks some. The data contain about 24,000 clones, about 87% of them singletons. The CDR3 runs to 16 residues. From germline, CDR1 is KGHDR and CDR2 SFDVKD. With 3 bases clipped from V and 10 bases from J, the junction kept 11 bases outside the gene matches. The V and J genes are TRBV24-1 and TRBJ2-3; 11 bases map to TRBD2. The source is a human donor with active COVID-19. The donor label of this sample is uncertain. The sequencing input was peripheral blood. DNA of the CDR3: TGTGCCACCAGTGATGGGGGTGGGACTAGCGGACTAGCGCAGTATTTT. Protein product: CATSDGGGTSGLAQYF.